This T cell receptor (beta chain) was recorded in a study of T cell responses to AZD1222 COVID-19 vaccine. The CDR3 is 15 amino acids. CDR1 and CDR2 from the germline V gene are MNHEY and SVGEGT. The V and J ends lost 2 bases and 5 bases respectively, with 12 bases between them. The data were produced by immunoSEQ multiplex PCR, yet TCRdb's version contains in-frame clones alone and is incomplete. The data show about 150,000 clones, with just over 85% seen just once and about 4.9% held by the top ten. Whole-study results and caveats: Repertoire sampling happened only post peak T cell response. White British ancestry dominated among donors, who included more females, and clonal diversity was possibly underestimated. Spike-specific TCRs gained breadth and depth after people received two AZD1222 doses.

As regards this clone: Antigen specificity is unknown.

This clonotype was sampled from an adult who received the AZD1222 COVID-19 vaccine. The input for sequencing was peripheral blood, taken 28 days after the second AZD1222 dose. The chain couples TRBV6-2 or TRBV6-3 to TRBJ2-2; D is perhaps TRBD1 or TRBD2 (5 bases each). For the CDR3, the DNA is TGTGCCAGCAGTTACGGGACCGGTAGGACCGGGGAGCTGTTTTTT. This translates into CASSYGTGRTGELFF.